The T cell receptor beta chain described here comes from a study of blood T cells in healthy people across ages. Study-wide points: Across samples, TCR beta diversity tracked strongly with naive T cell percentage. Conclusively comparing naive with antigen-experienced cells was impossible with unsorted PBMCs.

The second PCR ran roughly 7 to 12 cycles with a sample-barcoded 5' primer and J-beta primers. TCRdb independently ran MiXCR on the 5' RACE reads; one entry per CDR3 protein. This table holds around 820,000 distinct CDR3 sequences, around a quarter found once. Per germline, CDR1 SGHTA and CDR2 FQGTGA. The CDR3 has 15 residues. This clonotype was seen many times. Its specificity is unknown. Its ends do not fully match the called genes, so a read error is possible. Another study also made use of these data, one on T cells of mothers and their children.

The sequenced material came from blood. The chain uses TRBV7-3 and TRBJ2-1; 10 bases match TRBD1. This clonotype originated in a boy aged 10-17 years in good health. CDR3 coding DNA: TGTGCCAGCAGTTTAATGGGACAGGGGAACAATGAGCAGTTCTTC. Translating gives CASSLMGQGNNEQFF.